This T cell receptor beta chain was obtained from a study of neurological immune-mediated disorders. A 10-nucleotide random UMI tagged transcripts in template-switch 5'RACE cDNA synthesis. MiXCR, applied by TCRdb to the 5' RACE reads, yields one record per CDR3 protein. The sample contains under 130,000 distinct CDR3 sequences, approximately 11% of which appear only once. The CDR3 has 14 amino acids. Trimming removed 2 bases from V and 2 bases from J; junction bases left unmatched: 3. Germline V gene data show CDR1 as SGHTS and CDR2 as YDEGEE. This clonotype turned up a few times. Its antigen is currently unknown. Findings and limits, study-wide: Multiple sclerosis patients had less TCR clonal expansion than even healthy controls, unlike HTLV-1-associated myelopathy. None of the CDR3 amino acid sequences found in expanded clones was shared across subjects. This suggests that the TCR-beta repertoires were private in all groups.

The sample's time point: longitudinal time-point 3. The unsorted libraries were generated from a total of 2 million PBMCs, which had been stored in RNAlater at -80 C. The chain employs TRBV5-8 and TRBJ2-5; 7 positions agree with TRBD1. The sequencing input was PBMCs. The sequence derives from a female donor with HTLV-1-associated myelopathy (HAM/TSP). CDR3 amino acids: CASSFPGQQETQYF. The CDR3 DNA sequence: TGTGCCAGCAGCTTTCCGGGACAGCAAGAGACCCAGTACTTC.